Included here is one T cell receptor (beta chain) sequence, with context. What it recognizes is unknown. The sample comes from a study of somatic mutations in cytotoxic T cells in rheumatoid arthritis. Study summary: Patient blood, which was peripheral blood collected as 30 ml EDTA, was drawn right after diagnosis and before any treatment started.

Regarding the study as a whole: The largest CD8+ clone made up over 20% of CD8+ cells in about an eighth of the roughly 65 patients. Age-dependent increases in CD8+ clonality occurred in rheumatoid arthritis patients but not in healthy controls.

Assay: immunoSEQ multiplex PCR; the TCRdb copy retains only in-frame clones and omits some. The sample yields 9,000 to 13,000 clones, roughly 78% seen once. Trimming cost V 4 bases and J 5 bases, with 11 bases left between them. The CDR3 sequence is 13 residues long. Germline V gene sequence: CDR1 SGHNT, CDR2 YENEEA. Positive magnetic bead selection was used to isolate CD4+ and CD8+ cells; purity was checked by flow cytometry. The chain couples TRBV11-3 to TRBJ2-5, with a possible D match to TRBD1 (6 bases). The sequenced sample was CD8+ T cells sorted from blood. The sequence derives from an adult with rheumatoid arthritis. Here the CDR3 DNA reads TGTGCCAGCAGCTCTAACAGGGTGGAGACCCAGTACTTC. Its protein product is CASSSNRVETQYF.